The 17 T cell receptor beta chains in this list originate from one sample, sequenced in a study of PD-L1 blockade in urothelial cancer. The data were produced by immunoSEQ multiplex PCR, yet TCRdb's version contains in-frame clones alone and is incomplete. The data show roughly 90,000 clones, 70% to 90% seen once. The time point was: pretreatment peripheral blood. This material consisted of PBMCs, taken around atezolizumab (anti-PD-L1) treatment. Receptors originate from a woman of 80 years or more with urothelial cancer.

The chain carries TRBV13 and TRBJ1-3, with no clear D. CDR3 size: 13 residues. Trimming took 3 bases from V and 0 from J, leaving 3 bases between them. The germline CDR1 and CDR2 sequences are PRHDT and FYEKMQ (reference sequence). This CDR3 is CASSLRSGNTIYF. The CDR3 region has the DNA TGTGCCAGCAGCTTGCGCTCTGGAAACACCATATATTTT.

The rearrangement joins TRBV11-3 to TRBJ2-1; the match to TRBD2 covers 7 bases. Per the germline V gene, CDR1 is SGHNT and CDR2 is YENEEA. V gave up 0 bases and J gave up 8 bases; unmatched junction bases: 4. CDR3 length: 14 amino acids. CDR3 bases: TGTGCCAGCAGCTTAGACTGGGGGAGGGATGAGCAGTTCTTC. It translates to CASSLDWGRDEQFF.

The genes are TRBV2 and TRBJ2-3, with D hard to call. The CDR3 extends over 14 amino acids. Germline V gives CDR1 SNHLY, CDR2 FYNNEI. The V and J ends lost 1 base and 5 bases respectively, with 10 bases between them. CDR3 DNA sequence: TGTGCCAGCAGTGAAGGTCGAGGCGTAGATACGCAGTATTTT. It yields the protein CASSEGRGVDTQYF.

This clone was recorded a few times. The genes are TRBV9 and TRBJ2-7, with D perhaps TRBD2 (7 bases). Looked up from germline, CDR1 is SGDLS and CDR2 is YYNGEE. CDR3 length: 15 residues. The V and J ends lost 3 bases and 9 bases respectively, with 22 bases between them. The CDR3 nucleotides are TGTGCCAGCAGCGAGAGGGGGGACTACCTCGTGGGGCAGTACTTC. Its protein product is CASSERGDYLVGQYF.

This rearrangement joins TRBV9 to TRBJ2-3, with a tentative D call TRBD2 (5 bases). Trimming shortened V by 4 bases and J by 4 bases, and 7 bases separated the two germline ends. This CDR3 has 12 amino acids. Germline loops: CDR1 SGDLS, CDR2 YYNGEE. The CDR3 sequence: CASSPRADTQYF. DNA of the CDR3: TGTGCCAGCAGCCCGCGGGCAGATACGCAGTATTTT.

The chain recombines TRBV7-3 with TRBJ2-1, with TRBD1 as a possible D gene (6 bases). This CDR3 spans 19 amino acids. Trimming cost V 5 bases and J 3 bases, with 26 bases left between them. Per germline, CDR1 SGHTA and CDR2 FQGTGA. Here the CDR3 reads CASSVWGPRASNVYNEQFF. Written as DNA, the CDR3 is TGTGCCAGCAGCGTTTGGGGGCCTAGGGCCTCGAATGTCTACAATGAGCAGTTCTTC. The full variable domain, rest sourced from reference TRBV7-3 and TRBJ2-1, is GAGVSQTPSNKVTEKGKYVELRCDPISGHTALYWYRQSLGQGPEFLIYFQGTGAADDSGLPNDRFFAVRPEGSVSTLKIQRTERGDSAVYLCASSVWGPRASNVYNEQFFGPGTRLTVL.

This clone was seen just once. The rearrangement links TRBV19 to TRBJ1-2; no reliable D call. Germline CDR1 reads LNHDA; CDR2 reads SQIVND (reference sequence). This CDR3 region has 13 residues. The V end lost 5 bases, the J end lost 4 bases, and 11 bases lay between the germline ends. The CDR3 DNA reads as TGTGCCAGTAGTCGGACGGAGGCCTATGGCTACACCTTC. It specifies CASSRTEAYGYTF.

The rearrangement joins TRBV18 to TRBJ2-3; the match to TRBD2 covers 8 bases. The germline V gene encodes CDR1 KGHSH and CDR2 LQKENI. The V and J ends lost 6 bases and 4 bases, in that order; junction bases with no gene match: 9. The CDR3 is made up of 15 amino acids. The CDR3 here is CASSHRTSKADTQYF. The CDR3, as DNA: TGTGCCAGCTCCCACCGGACTAGCAAAGCAGATACGCAGTATTTT.

The CDR3 DNA sequence: TGTGCCAGTAGTTACGGGTCCGCCTACGAGCAGTACTTC. Translating gives CASSYGSAYEQYF. J is TRBJ2-7 and V is TRBV19; no firm D call. Deletions cut 5 bases from V and 2 bases from J, with 10 bases between. The length of the CDR3 is 13 residues. The V gene's germline CDR1 is LNHDA and CDR2 SQIVND (reference sequence). Drawing the rest from reference TRBV19 and TRBJ2-7, the complete variable domain is DGGITQSPKYLFRKEGQNVTLSCEQNLNHDAMYWYRQDPGQGLRLIYYSQIVNDFQKGDIAEGYSVSREKKESFPLTVTSAQKNPTAFYLCASSYGSAYEQYFGPGTRLTVT.

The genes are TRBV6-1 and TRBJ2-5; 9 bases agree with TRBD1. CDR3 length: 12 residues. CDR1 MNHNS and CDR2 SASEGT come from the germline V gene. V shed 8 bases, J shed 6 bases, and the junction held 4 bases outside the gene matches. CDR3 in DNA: TGTGCCAGCGGGACAGGGAAACAGACCCAGTACTTC. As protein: CASGTGKQTQYF.

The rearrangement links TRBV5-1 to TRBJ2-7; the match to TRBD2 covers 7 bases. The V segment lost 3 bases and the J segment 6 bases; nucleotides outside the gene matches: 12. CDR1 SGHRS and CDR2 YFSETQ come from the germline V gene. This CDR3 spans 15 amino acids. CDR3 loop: CASSSALGGVREQYF. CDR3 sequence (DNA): TGCGCCAGCAGCTCCGCTTTGGGGGGGGTGCGCGAGCAGTACTTC.

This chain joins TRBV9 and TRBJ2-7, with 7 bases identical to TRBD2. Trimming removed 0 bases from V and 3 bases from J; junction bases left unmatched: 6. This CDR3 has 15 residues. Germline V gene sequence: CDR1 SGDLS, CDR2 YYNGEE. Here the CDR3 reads CASSVGPSGSYEQYF. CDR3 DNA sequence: TGTGCCAGCAGCGTAGGGCCTAGCGGTAGCTACGAGCAGTACTTC.

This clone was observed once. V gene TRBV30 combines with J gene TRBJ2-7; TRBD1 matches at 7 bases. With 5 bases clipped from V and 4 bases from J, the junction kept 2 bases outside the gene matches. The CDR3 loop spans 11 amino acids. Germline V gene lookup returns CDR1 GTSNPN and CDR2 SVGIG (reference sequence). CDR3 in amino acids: CAWRQGYEQYF. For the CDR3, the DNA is TGTGCCTGGCGACAGGGATACGAGCAGTACTTC.

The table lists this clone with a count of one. The CDR3 region has the DNA TGTGCCAGCAGTCAACGGGCGGGTACGCAGTATTTT. Translated: CASSQRAGTQYF. This chain uses TRBV27 with TRBJ2-3; a weak D match, TRBD2 (5 bases). V lost 5 bases and J 8 bases, leaving 11 bases between the germline ends. This CDR3 spans 12 amino acids. Germline CDR1 is MNHEY and CDR2 is SMNVEV (reference sequence).

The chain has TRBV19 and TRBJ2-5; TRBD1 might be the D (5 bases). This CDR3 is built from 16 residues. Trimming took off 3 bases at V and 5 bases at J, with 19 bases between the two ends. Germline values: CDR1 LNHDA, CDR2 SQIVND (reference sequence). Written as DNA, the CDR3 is TGTGCCAGTAGTATGGTACAGGCTCCCTTTGGCGAGACCCAGTACTTC. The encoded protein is CASSMVQAPFGETQYF.

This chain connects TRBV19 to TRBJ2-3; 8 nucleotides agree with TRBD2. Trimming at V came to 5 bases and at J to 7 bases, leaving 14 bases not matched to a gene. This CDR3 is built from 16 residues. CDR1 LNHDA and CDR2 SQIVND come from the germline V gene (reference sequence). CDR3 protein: CASSPYPAGATYTQYF. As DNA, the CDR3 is TGTGCCAGTAGTCCCTACCCAGCGGGAGCCACCTATACGCAGTATTTT.

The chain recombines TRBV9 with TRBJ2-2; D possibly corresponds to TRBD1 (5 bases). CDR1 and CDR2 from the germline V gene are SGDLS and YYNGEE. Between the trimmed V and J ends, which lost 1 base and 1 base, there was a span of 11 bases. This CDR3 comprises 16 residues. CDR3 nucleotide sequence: TGTGCCAGCAGCGTACAGGGATCCCGGAACACCGGGGAGCTGTTTTTT. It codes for CASSVQGSRNTGELFF.